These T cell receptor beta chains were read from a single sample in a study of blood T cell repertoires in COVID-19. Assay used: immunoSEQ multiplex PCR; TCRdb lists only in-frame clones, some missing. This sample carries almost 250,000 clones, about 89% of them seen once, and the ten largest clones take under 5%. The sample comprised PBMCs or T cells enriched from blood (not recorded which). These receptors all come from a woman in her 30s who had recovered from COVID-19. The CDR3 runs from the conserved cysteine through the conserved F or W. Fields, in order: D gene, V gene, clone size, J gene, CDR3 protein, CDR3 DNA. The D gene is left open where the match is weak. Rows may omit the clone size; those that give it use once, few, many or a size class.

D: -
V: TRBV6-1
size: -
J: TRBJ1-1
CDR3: CASSEILTGNTEAFF
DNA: TGTGCCAGCAGTGAAATCTTGACGGGGAACACTGAAGCTTTCTTT

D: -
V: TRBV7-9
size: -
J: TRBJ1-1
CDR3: CAGATTGGTEAFF
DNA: TGTGCCGGCGCCACAACCGGAGGTACTGAAGCTTTCTTT

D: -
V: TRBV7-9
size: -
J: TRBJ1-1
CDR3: CASSSSGLNTEAFF
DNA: TGTGCCAGCAGCTCCTCAGGGTTGAACACTGAAGCTTTCTTT

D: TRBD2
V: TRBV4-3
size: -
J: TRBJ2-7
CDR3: CASGKSSGSGEQYF
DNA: TGCGCCAGCGGAAAGTCTAGCGGGAGTGGCGAGCAGTACTTC

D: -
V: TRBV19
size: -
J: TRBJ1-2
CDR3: CASSGSAGGADGYTF
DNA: TGTGCCAGTAGCGGATCCGCAGGTGGGGCGGATGGCTACACCTTC

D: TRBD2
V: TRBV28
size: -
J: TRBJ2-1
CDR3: CASGLAPYNEQFF
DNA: TGTGCCAGCGGACTAGCGCCGTACAATGAGCAGTTCTTC

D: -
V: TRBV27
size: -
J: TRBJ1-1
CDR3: CASSFSEPKAAFF
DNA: TGTGCCAGCAGTTTTAGTGAGCCAAAAGCAGCTTTCTTT

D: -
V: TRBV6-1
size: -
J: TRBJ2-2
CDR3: CASSEAAGTYTGELFF
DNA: TGTGCCAGCAGTGAAGCGGCGGGCACGTACACCGGGGAGCTGTTTTTT

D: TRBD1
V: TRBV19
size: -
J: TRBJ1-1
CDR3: CASSTLIRQGKNTEAFF
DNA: TGTGCCAGTAGTACCCTAATCAGACAGGGAAAGAACACTGAAGCTTTCTTT

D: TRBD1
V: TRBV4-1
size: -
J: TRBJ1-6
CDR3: CASSQATTGTGVSPLHF
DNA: TGCGCCAGCAGCCAAGCAACAACCGGGACAGGGGTCTCACCCCTCCACTTT

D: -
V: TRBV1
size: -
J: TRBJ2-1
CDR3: CTSTLSTSRNEQFF
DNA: TGCACCAGCACCCTAAGCACGTCGCGGAATGAGCAGTTCTTC

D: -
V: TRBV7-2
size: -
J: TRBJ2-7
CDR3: CASSFLQGPYEQYF
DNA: TGTGCCAGCAGCTTCCTACAGGGTCCCTACGAGCAGTACTTC

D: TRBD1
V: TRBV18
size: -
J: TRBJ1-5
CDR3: CASSPGGQGLRGERPQHF
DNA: TGTGCCAGCTCACCAGGTGGACAGGGGCTCCGCGGTGAGCGGCCCCAGCATTTT

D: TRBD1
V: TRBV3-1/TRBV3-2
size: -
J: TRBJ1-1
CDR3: CASSHRTGGLEAFF
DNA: TGTGCCAGCAGCCATCGGACAGGGGGTCTGGAAGCTTTCTTT

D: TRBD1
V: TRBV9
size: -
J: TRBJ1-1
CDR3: CASSRDSSTEAFF
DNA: TGTGCCAGCAGTCGGGACAGCAGCACTGAAGCTTTCTTT

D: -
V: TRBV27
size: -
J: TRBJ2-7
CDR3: CASSLQGGYEQYF
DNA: TGTGCCAGCAGTTTACAGGGGGGCTACGAGCAGTACTTC

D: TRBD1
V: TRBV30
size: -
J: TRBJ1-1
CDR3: CAWSAVQGPSEAFF
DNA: TGTGCCTGGAGTGCTGTACAGGGGCCTTCTGAAGCTTTCTTT

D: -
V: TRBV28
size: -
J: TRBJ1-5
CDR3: CASSSPRGYSNQPQHF
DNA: TGTGCCAGCAGTTCTCCCCGAGGGTATAGCAATCAGCCCCAGCATTTT

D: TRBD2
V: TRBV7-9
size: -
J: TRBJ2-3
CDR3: CASSLGRTSGSDDTQYF
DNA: TGTGCCAGCAGCTTAGGGAGGACTAGCGGGAGTGACGATACGCAGTATTTT

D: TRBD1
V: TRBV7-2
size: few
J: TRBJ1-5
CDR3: CASSSQDRVEPQHF
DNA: TGTGCCAGCAGCTCACAAGACAGGGTTGAGCCCCAGCATTTT

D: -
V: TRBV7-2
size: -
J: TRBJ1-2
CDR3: CASSRNGGEGGYTF
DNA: TGTGCCAGCAGCCGTAATGGAGGGGAGGGTGGCTACACCTTC

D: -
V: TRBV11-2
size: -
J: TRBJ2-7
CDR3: CASSLVGAVYEQYF
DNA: TGTGCCAGCAGCTTAGTGGGGGCTGTCTACGAGCAGTACTTC

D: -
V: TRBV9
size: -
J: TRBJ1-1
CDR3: CASSEINTEAFF
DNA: TGTGCCAGCAGCGAAATAAACACTGAAGCTTTCTTT

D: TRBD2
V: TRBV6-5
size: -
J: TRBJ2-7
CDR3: CASSRGLAGGLRQYF
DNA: TGTGCCAGCAGTAGGGGACTAGCGGGAGGTCTGCGGCAGTACTTC

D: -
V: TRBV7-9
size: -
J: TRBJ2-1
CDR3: CASSLAEGYNEQFF
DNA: TGTGCCAGCAGCTTAGCGGAGGGCTACAATGAGCAGTTCTTC

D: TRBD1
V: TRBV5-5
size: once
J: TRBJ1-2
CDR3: CASSLGQGASNYGYTF
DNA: TGTGCCAGCAGCTTGGGGCAGGGGGCTTCGAACTATGGCTACACCTTC

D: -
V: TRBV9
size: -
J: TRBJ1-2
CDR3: CASSVEADSNPSNGYTF
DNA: TGTGCCAGCAGCGTAGAAGCCGACAGTAATCCTTCCAATGGCTACACCTTC

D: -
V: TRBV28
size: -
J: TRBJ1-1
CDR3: CASSFGGIKAFF
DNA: TGTGCCAGCAGTTTTGGAGGGATTAAGGCTTTCTTT

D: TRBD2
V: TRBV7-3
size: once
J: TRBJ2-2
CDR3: CASSDPGLAGATLAGGELFF
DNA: TGTGCCAGCAGCGACCCGGGACTAGCGGGAGCGACGCTGGCGGGAGGGGAGCTGTTTTTT

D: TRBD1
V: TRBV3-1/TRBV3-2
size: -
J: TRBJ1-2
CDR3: CASSQAGGTGYRYTF
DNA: TGTGCCAGCAGCCAAGCCGGGGGGACAGGGTATCGCTACACCTTC

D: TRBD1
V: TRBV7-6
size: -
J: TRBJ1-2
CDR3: CASSLGSRGSDYGYTF
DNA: TGTGCCAGCAGCTTAGGAAGCAGGGGGTCAGACTATGGCTACACCTTC

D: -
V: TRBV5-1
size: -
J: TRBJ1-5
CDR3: CASSFGPGNSNQPQHF
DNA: TGCGCCAGCAGCTTTGGGCCAGGCAATAGCAATCAGCCCCAGCATTTT